A selection of T cell receptor beta chains follows, all from one sample in a study of blood T cell repertoires in COVID-19. Profiled with immunoSEQ multiplex PCR; TCRdb holds only in-frame clones, not every one. Seen here are 150,000 or so clones, 91% observed once, and the top ten hold roughly 0.51%. Input material: peripheral blood. The receptors shown here come from a man between 45 and 60 years old with acute or convalescent COVID-19. Each CDR3 is given with its conserved first and last residue. A D gene is named only where the DNA matches it firmly. Clone size appears in some rows only: once, few, many, or a class for an expanded clone.

-	TRBV5-1	-	TRBJ1-5	TGCGCCAGCAGCTTGGCGGGCAGGGTCTTTGAACCCCAGCATTTT	CASSLAGRVFEPQHF
-	TRBV27	TRBD2	TRBJ2-1	TGTGCCAGCGCGTATAAGCGGGGGGTTAATGAGCAGTTCTTC	CASAYKRGVNEQFF
-	TRBV28	TRBD2	TRBJ2-1	TGTGCCAGCAGGGGAACTAGCGGGAGCTGGGACTCCTACAATGAGCAGTTCTTC	CASRGTSGSWDSYNEQFF
-	TRBV27	-	TRBJ1-6	TGTGCCAGCTCCGCCTGGTCGGAGGGTTCACCCCTCCACTTT	CASSAWSEGSPLHF
-	TRBV27	-	TRBJ1-1	TGTGCCAGCAGAACAGGGACGAACACTGAAGCTTTCTTT	CASRTGTNTEAFF
-	TRBV6-5	-	TRBJ1-4	TGTGCCAGCAGTTACGTACAGGGTGAAAAACTGTTTTTT	CASSYVQGEKLFF
-	TRBV28	-	TRBJ2-1	TGTGCCAGCAGGGAAGCAATCGAGGGCAATGAGCAGTTCTTC	CASREAIEGNEQFF
-	TRBV27	-	TRBJ2-7	TGTGCCAGCAGTTTTCGCGCTGACAGATACGAGCAGTACTTC	CASSFRADRYEQYF
-	TRBV7-3	-	TRBJ2-2	TGTGCCAGCAGCTCACAGGTTTCCGGGGAGCTGTTTTTT	CASSSQVSGELFF
-	TRBV7-2	-	TRBJ1-1	TGTGCCAGCAGCTTAAAGTTGGGCGAGAACACTGAAGCTTTCTTT	CASSLKLGENTEAFF
-	TRBV6-6	TRBD1	TRBJ1-6	TGTGCCAGCAGTTACTTACAGGGGACTTCACCCCTCCACTTT	CASSYLQGTSPLHF
-	TRBV7-2	TRBD1	TRBJ1-5	TGTGCCAGCAGCCCCCGGACAGGGGATCAGCCCCAGCATTTT	CASSPRTGDQPQHF
-	TRBV18	-	TRBJ2-1	TGTGCCAGCTCACCCGGACACCTAAGCTCCTACAATGAGCAGTTCTTC	CASSPGHLSSYNEQFF
-	TRBV7-6	TRBD1	TRBJ1-6	TGTGCCAGCAGCACCGACAGGGAATTTTCACCCCTCCACTTT	CASSTDREFSPLHF
-	TRBV27	TRBD2	TRBJ2-3	TGTGCCAGCCAGGGGCTAGCGGGGCCAGATACGCAGTATTTT	CASQGLAGPDTQYF
few	TRBV19	-	TRBJ1-1	TGTGCCAGTACCATACGGGGGGAGAACACTGAAGCTTTCTTT	CASTIRGENTEAFF
-	TRBV2	-	TRBJ1-1	TGTGCCAGCAGTGACGAGGAAAACACTGAAGCTTTCTTT	CASSDEENTEAFF
-	TRBV10-3	TRBD1	TRBJ2-3	TGTGCCATCAGGCCCCTCGAGCAACAGGGGGTGGATACGCAGTATTTT	CAIRPLEQQGVDTQYF